These T cell receptor beta chains were read from a single sample in a study of T cell repertoires in cytomegalovirus infection. Which antigens these TCRs recognize remains unknown. One entry per CDR3 protein results from TCRdb running MiXCR on the reads. The data contain 28,000 or so distinct CDR3 sequences, around 19% of them singletons. The sequenced sample was CD8+ T cells from cultured PBMCs, obtained from culture after CMV antigen stimulation. These receptors originate from a human donor in good health (CMV status not recorded). Some clones in this sample may be carry-over from other donors' samples. Both conserved end residues are trimmed from each CDR3. Fields, in order: J gene, CDR3 length, V gene, CDR3 protein.

TRBJ2-7	12	TRBV5-6	ASSLPSASGGKY
TRBJ2-1	13	TRBV7-2	ASSRDTRGGNEQF
TRBJ2-1	12	TRBV7-2	ASSFGGNYNEQF
TRBJ1-2	12	TRBV6-5	ASPYRCKGDGYT
TRBJ1-1	12	TRBV6-6	ASSYPGENTEAF
TRBJ1-2	13	TRBV9	ASSVIPGTGVGYT
TRBJ1-4	12	TRBV7-2	ASSLARSNEKLF
TRBJ2-7	13	TRBV7-9	ASSGAGEGSYEQY
TRBJ2-5	11	TRBV9	ASSVQGSVTQY
TRBJ1-5	12	TRBV7-9	ASSLGQNNQPQH
TRBJ1-5	12	TRBV27	ASRRDRDNQPQH
TRBJ2-7	13	TRBV6-5	ASSSQISGEGEQY
TRBJ2-7	13	TRBV7-2	ASSLVGQEVYEQY
TRBJ2-3	15	TRBV7-3	ASSLRQSGGATDTQY
TRBJ2-1	11	TRBV4-1	ASSQTGTQEQF
TRBJ2-5	11	TRBV12-5	ASGLGYQETQY
TRBJ2-3	12	TRBV9	ASSAGGGPDTQY
TRBJ1-6	12	TRBV7-2	ASSRTGSDSPLH
TRBJ1-1	11	TRBV20-1	SARDTPNTEAF
TRBJ2-3	12	TRBV4-1	ASSFRDREYTQY
TRBJ1-2	11	TRBV7-2	ASSLGQTDRYT
TRBJ2-1	12	TRBV10-3	AISGVSLDNEQF
TRBJ2-6	14	TRBV7-2	ASSSQRSAGANVLT
TRBJ2-2	12	TRBV6-1	ASSKYDSPGELF
TRBJ1-2	12	TRBV11-2	ASRNRGFVDGYT
TRBJ1-2	14	TRBV28	ASSEWAGGSNYGYT
TRBJ2-1	14	TRBV6-1	ASSEDPSGASNEQF
TRBJ2-5	16	TRBV18	ASSQRGLAGGHQETQY
TRBJ1-1	13	TRBV27	ASSLTRVEDTEAF
TRBJ1-2	12	TRBV6-1	ASSEAAGVYGYT
TRBJ2-5	12	TRBV7-8	ASSISVSQETQY
TRBJ2-7	11	TRBV28	ASSYRRPYEQY
TRBJ2-1	13	TRBV4-3	ASSSLAGEGYEQF
TRBJ1-1	13	TRBV28	ASSSTGSVGAEAF
TRBJ2-3	13	TRBV7-3	ASSLLAASTDTQY
TRBJ2-2	15	TRBV7-6	ASSLSQREIHTGELF
TRBJ2-5	12	TRBV5-4	ASRNRGQEETQY
TRBJ1-1	11	TRBV27	ASSLVGATEAF
TRBJ2-3	12	TRBV7-6	ASSGVGVTDTQY
TRBJ2-3	12	TRBV28	ASSFLAGTDTQY
TRBJ1-2	9	TRBV2	ATAVGGGYT
TRBJ2-7	12	TRBV5-1	ASRFGAGPYEQY
TRBJ1-3	14	TRBV5-5	ASSPREDASGNTIY
TRBJ1-5	11	TRBV9	ASSVDDNQPQH
TRBJ2-7	12	TRBV7-2	ASSFPSAVYEQY
TRBJ2-5	12	TRBV5-1	ASRPGHGQETQY
TRBJ2-2	9	TRBV6-6	ASSYGVALF
TRBJ1-2	13	TRBV20-1	SASDLAWGDSGYT
TRBJ2-5	20	TRBV5-1	ASTKYIFSNTGLGGGQETQY
TRBJ2-7	13	TRBV30	AWRSLAGPSYEQY
TRBJ1-1	13	TRBV12-3/TRBV12-4	ASSTRRAGDAEAF
TRBJ1-1	10	TRBV12-3/TRBV12-4	ASRTSNAEAF
TRBJ2-5	12	TRBV7-8	ASSLTGPKETQY
TRBJ2-7	14	TRBV7-2	ASSNSLLAASYEQY
TRBJ2-3	15	TRBV24-1	ATSDMSGDTSTDTQY